A selection of T cell receptor beta chains follows, all from one sample in a study of blood T cell repertoires in COVID-19. The data were produced by immunoSEQ multiplex PCR, yet TCRdb's version contains in-frame clones alone and is incomplete. The profile covers a few hundred thousand clones, with roughly 84% appearing a single time and approximately 6.8% taken by the ten largest. Specimen: PBMCs or T cells enriched from blood (not recorded which). Receptor source: a woman between 40 and 50 years old who had recovered from COVID-19. Each CDR3 is given with its conserved first and last residue. D genes are given only for firm matches. The size field is filled for only some rows; it gives once, few, many or a size class.

d_gene	v_gene	j_gene	abundance	CDR3aa	CDR3nt
NA	TRBV10-3	TRBJ2-1	NA	CAISGAGQDGNEQFF	TGTGCCATCAGCGGAGCGGGACAGGACGGCAATGAGCAGTTCTTC
NA	TRBV6-5	TRBJ2-7	NA	CASSQADEQYF	TGTGCCAGCAGCCAGGCTGACGAGCAGTACTTC
TRBD2	TRBV5-1	TRBJ2-1	NA	CASSSPTGLAGRNEQFF	TGCGCCAGCAGCTCCCCTACGGGACTAGCGGGCCGCAATGAGCAGTTCTTC
TRBD1	TRBV7-9	TRBJ1-1	few	CASSDRVRGAFF	TGTGCCAGCAGCGACAGGGTTCGAGGGGCTTTCTTT
NA	TRBV4-2	TRBJ1-6	NA	CASSHRDKALHF	TGTGCCAGCAGCCACAGGGACAAAGCCCTCCACTTT
TRBD2	TRBV7-9	TRBJ2-3	NA	CASSFSGRIPDTQYF	TGTGCCAGCAGCTTTAGCGGGAGAATTCCAGATACGCAGTATTTT
NA	TRBV5-1	TRBJ1-1	NA	CASSADGGTEAFF	TGCGCCAGCAGCGCCGACGGGGGCACTGAAGCTTTCTTT
TRBD2	TRBV5-1	TRBJ2-3	NA	CASSLAVRLAGGKDTQYF	TGCGCCAGCAGCTTAGCCGTACGACTAGCGGGAGGAAAAGATACGCAGTATTTT
TRBD1	TRBV28	TRBJ1-5	NA	CASGQGNQPQHF	TGTGCCAGTGGACAGGGAAATCAGCCCCAGCATTTT
NA	TRBV11-2	TRBJ2-5	NA	CASSPRGSGPQETQYF	TGTGCCAGCAGCCCCCGGGGTAGCGGACCCCAAGAGACCCAGTACTTC
NA	TRBV7-9	TRBJ2-7	NA	CASSLNRGGAGQYF	TGTGCCAGCAGCTTAAATAGAGGAGGGGCAGGGCAGTACTTC
TRBD2	TRBV11-3	TRBJ2-2	NA	CASSPRSSGSAGELFF	TGTGCCAGCAGCCCTAGATCTAGCGGGAGTGCCGGGGAGCTGTTTTTT
NA	TRBV7-6	TRBJ2-1	NA	CASSFGVDGEQFF	TGTGCCAGCAGCTTCGGGGTGGATGGTGAGCAGTTCTTC
NA	TRBV5-4	TRBJ1-3	NA	CASSLAGAISGNTIYF	TGTGCCAGCAGCTTGGCCGGAGCGATCTCTGGAAACACCATATATTTT
TRBD1	TRBV6-5	TRBJ1-5	NA	CASSYSARGLNQPQHF	TGTGCCAGCAGTTACTCGGCCAGGGGGTTAAATCAGCCCCAGCATTTT
NA	TRBV27	TRBJ2-1	NA	CASSPPFRGGGLHNEQFF	TGTGCCAGCAGTCCTCCCTTCCGAGGAGGGGGCTTGCACAATGAGCAGTTCTTC
TRBD1	TRBV12-3/TRBV12-4	TRBJ1-4	NA	CASSLRDRGFF	TGTGCCAGCAGTTTACGGGACAGGGGATTTTTT
NA	TRBV28	TRBJ1-2	NA	CASSSVEGKGYGYTF	TGTGCCAGCAGTTCAGTGGAGGGGAAAGGCTATGGCTACACCTTC
NA	TRBV12-5	TRBJ2-1	once	CASGSSYNEQFF	TGTGCTAGTGGCTCCAGCTACAATGAGCAGTTCTTC
TRBD2	TRBV29-1	TRBJ2-2	NA	CSAYRWREYAGELFF	TGCAGCGCTTATAGATGGCGGGAGTATGCCGGGGAGCTGTTTTTT
NA	TRBV28	TRBJ2-2	NA	CASTIWAGSGELFF	TGTGCCAGCACCATCTGGGCGGGGTCTGGGGAGCTGTTTTTT
NA	TRBV7-9	TRBJ2-3	NA	CASSLVGGTEDTQYF	TGTGCCAGCAGCTTAGTCGGCGGGACCGAGGATACGCAGTATTTT
NA	TRBV6-1	TRBJ2-3	NA	CASSEVGPTVISTDTQYF	TGTGCCAGCAGTGAAGTTGGGCCGACAGTGATTAGCACAGATACGCAGTATTTT
TRBD2	TRBV19	TRBJ2-3	NA	CASSMYSGIGPDTQYF	TGTGCCAGTAGTATGTATAGCGGGATCGGTCCAGATACGCAGTATTTT
NA	TRBV30	TRBJ1-4	few	CAWSDRAPEKLFF	TGTGCCTGGAGTGACAGGGCCCCTGAAAAACTGTTTTTT
TRBD1	TRBV11-3	TRBJ2-2	once	CASSYRGQNGELFF	TGTGCCAGCTCCTACAGGGGTCAAAACGGGGAGCTGTTTTTT
TRBD1	TRBV29-1	TRBJ1-1	few	CSGQGETEAFF	TGCAGCGGTCAGGGGGAAACTGAAGCTTTCTTT
NA	TRBV27	TRBJ2-7	NA	CASSNPGIKHEQYF	TGTGCCAGCAGTAACCCCGGGATCAAGCACGAGCAGTACTTC
TRBD1	TRBV3-1/TRBV3-2	TRBJ1-2	NA	CASSPQGALYGYTF	TGTGCCAGCAGCCCTCAGGGGGCCCTCTATGGCTACACCTTC
NA	TRBV7-2	TRBJ2-1	NA	CASSRGGGSPTYNEQFF	TGTGCCAGCAGCCGTGGGGGGGGCAGCCCGACCTACAATGAGCAGTTCTTC
TRBD1	TRBV28	TRBJ2-7	NA	CASIPIGTGGVYEQYF	TGTGCCAGCATCCCGATTGGGACAGGGGGCGTCTACGAGCAGTACTTC
NA	TRBV6-5	TRBJ1-6	NA	CASSYSGTGSSPLHF	TGTGCCAGCAGTTACTCCGGAACAGGGAGTTCACCCCTCCACTTT
NA	TRBV5-1	TRBJ2-4	NA	CASSLSGGDRIQYF	TGCGCCAGCAGCTTGTCGGGGGGCGACCGGATTCAGTACTTC
TRBD1	TRBV19	TRBJ1-2	NA	CASTLFWGGDRRKGYTF	TGTGCCAGTACCCTTTTCTGGGGTGGGGACAGGAGAAAAGGCTACACCTTC
NA	TRBV4-1	TRBJ2-6	NA	CASSQGFLGANVLTF	TGCGCCAGCAGCCAAGGGTTCCTAGGGGCCAACGTCCTGACTTTC
NA	TRBV10-3	TRBJ2-3	NA	CAISDRVLTSTDTQYF	TGTGCCATCAGTGACAGGGTTTTGACTAGCACAGATACGCAGTATTTT
NA	TRBV3-1/TRBV3-2	TRBJ2-1	NA	CASSQDSRVGYNEQFF	TGTGCCAGCAGCCAAGATTCCAGGGTTGGCTACAATGAGCAGTTCTTC
TRBD1	TRBV28	TRBJ1-5	NA	CASRSGTGSGPQHF	TGTGCCAGCAGGTCCGGGACAGGCTCAGGGCCCCAGCATTTT
NA	TRBV7-9	TRBJ1-1	NA	CASTRLGQNTEAFF	TGTGCCAGCACCCGATTGGGACAGAACACTGAAGCTTTCTTT
TRBD2	TRBV7-9	TRBJ2-3	NA	CASSSGLAGGIRTDTQYF	TGTGCCAGCAGCTCGGGACTAGCGGGAGGGATTCGCACAGATACGCAGTATTTT
TRBD2	TRBV18	TRBJ2-7	NA	CASSLPGLEFHEQYF	TGTGCCAGCTCACTTCCGGGACTAGAATTCCACGAGCAGTACTTC
NA	TRBV10-3	TRBJ2-5	NA	CAISEMAQETQYF	TGTGCCATCAGTGAAATGGCCCAAGAGACCCAGTACTTC
NA	TRBV3-1/TRBV3-2	TRBJ2-3	NA	CASSQDRTATQYF	TGTGCCAGCAGCCAAGATCGGACAGCTACGCAGTATTTT
TRBD1	TRBV10-2	TRBJ2-1	NA	CASDRDRVSNEQFF	TGCGCCAGCGACCGGGACAGGGTATCCAATGAGCAGTTCTTC
TRBD1	TRBV6-5	TRBJ1-2	NA	CASSRGQDNGYTF	TGTGCCAGCAGCCGAGGACAGGATAATGGCTACACCTTC
NA	TRBV12-3/TRBV12-4	TRBJ2-2	once	CASSRGNIGELFF	TGTGCCAGCAGCCGGGGAAATATAGGGGAGCTGTTTTTT
TRBD2	TRBV24-1	TRBJ2-1	NA	CATSRTSGLSYNEQFF	TGTGCCACCAGTCGAACTAGCGGGCTTAGCTACAATGAGCAGTTCTTC
NA	TRBV20-1	TRBJ2-1	NA	CSASDQGLFNEQFF	TGCAGTGCTAGTGATCAGGGGCTGTTCAATGAGCAGTTCTTC
TRBD2	TRBV28	TRBJ2-3	NA	CASSLIGNGLGADTQYF	TGTGCCAGCAGTCTGATAGGCAACGGACTAGGAGCAGATACGCAGTATTTT
NA	TRBV10-3	TRBJ2-7	NA	CAISEDRQTYEQYF	TGTGCCATCAGTGAGGATAGACAGACCTACGAGCAGTACTTC
NA	TRBV4-3	TRBJ2-3	NA	CASSSPSGRQSSTDTQYF	TGCGCCAGCAGCTCCCCATCTGGCCGACAGTCTAGCACAGATACGCAGTATTTT
TRBD2	TRBV4-1	TRBJ2-5	NA	CASSQDPGGETQYF	TGCGCCAGCAGCCAAGATCCGGGGGGAGAGACCCAGTACTTC
NA	TRBV7-2	TRBJ1-1	NA	CASSLGGQPSEAFF	TGTGCCAGCAGCTTAGGCGGACAGCCCTCCGAAGCTTTCTTT
TRBD1	TRBV19	TRBJ1-2	NA	CASKAQGAIYGYTF	TGTGCCAGTAAGGCCCAGGGGGCTATTTATGGCTACACCTTC